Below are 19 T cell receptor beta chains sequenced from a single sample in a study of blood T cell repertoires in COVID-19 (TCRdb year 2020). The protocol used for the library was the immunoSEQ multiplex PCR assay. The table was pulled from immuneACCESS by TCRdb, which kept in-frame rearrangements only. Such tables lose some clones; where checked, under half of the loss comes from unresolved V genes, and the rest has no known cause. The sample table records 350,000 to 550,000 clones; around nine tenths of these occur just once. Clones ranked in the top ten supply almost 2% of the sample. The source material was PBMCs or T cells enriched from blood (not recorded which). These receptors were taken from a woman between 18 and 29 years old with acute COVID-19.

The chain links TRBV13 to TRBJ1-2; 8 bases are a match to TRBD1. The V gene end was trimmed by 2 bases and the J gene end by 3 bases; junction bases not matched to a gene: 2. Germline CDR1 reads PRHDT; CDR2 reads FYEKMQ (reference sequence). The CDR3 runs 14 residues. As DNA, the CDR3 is TGTGCCAGCAGCTTAAGGGACAGGCACTATGGCTACACCTTC. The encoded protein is CASSLRDRHYGYTF.

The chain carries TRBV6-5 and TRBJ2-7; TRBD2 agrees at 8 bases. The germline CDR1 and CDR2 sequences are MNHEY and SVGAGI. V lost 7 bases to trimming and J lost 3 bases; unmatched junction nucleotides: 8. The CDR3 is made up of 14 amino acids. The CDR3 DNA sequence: TGTGCCAGCATGGGGAGCGGGGGTCGCTACGAGCAGTACTTC. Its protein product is CASMGSGGRYEQYF.

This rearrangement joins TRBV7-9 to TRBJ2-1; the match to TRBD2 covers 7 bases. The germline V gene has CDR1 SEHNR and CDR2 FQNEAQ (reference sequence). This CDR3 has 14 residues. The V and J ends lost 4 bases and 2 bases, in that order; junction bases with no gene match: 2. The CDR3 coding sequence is TGTGCCAGCAGCTCTCTAGCGGCCTACAATGAGCAGTTCTTC. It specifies CASSSLAAYNEQFF.

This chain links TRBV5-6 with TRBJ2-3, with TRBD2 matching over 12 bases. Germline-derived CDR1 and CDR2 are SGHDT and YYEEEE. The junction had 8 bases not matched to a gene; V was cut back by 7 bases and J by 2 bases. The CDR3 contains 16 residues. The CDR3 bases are TGTGCCAGCGGGGCTAGCGGGGGGGCCTCCACAGATACGCAGTATTTT. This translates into CASGASGGASTDTQYF. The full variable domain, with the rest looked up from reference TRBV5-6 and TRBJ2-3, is DAGVTQSPTHLIKTRGQQVTLRCSPKSGHDTVSWYQQALGQGPQFIFQYYEEEERQRGNFPDRFSGHQFPNYSSELNVNALLLGDSALYLCASGASGGASTDTQYFGPGTRLTVL.

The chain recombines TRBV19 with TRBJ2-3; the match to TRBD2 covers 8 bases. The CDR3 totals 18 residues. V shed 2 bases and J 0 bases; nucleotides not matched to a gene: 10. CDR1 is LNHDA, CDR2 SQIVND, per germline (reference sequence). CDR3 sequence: CASSIRRGLGASTDTQYF. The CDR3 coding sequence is TGTGCCAGTAGTATACGCCGGGGACTAGGGGCTAGCACAGATACGCAGTATTTT.

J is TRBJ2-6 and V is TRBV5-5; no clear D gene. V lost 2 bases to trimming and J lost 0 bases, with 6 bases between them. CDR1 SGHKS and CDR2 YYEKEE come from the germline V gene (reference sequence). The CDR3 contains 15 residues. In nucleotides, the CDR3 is TGTGCCAGCAGCTTCTCCGGCTCTGGGGCCAACGTCCTGACTTTC. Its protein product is CASSFSGSGANVLTF.

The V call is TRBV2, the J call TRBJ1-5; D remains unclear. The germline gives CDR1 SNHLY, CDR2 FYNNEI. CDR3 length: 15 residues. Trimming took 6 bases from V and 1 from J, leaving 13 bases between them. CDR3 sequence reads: CASSQWAVSNQPQHF. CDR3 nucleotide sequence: TGTGCCAGCAGCCAATGGGCAGTGAGCAATCAGCCCCAGCATTTT. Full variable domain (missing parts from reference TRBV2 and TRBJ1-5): EPEVTQTPSHQVTQMGQEVILRCVPISNHLYFYWYRQILGQKVEFLVSFYNNEISEKSEIFDDQFSVERPDGSNFTLKIRSTKLEDSAMYFCASSQWAVSNQPQHFGDGTRLSIL.

The CDR3 loop is CASRGRYGYTF. The CDR3 nucleotides are TGTGCCAGCAGGGGGCGTTATGGCTACACCTTC. This chain links TRBV6-5 with TRBJ1-2; possibly TRBD1 for D (5 bases). Germline V CDR1 and CDR2: MNHEY, SVGAGI. The CDR3 runs to 11 residues. Trimming removed 6 bases at V and 5 bases at J, with 7 bases between.

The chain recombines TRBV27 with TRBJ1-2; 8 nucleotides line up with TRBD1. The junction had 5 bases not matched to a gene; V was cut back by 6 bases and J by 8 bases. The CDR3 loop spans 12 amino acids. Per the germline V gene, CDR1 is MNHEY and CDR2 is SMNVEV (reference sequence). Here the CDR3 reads CASRQGARGYTF. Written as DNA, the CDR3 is TGTGCCAGCAGGCAGGGGGCGCGGGGCTACACCTTC.

The DNA for the CDR3 is TGTGCCAGCAGTCGGGGGGGCGTGGAGACCCAGTACTTC. Its protein product is CASSRGGVETQYF. The rearrangement uses TRBV6-5 and TRBJ2-5; TRBD2 aligns across 8 bases. This CDR3 has 13 amino acids. Germline CDR1 and CDR2: MNHEY and SVGAGI. V shed 5 bases, J shed 5 bases, and the junction held 4 bases outside the gene matches.

CDR3 region: CASSPLEAHTEAFF. Here the CDR3 DNA reads TGTGCCAGCTCACCACTTGAGGCCCACACTGAAGCTTTCTTT. The chain carries TRBV18 and TRBJ1-1; D remains unclear. Trimming removed 1 base at V and 3 bases at J, with 9 bases between. The V gene's germline CDR1 is KGHSH and CDR2 LQKENI. The CDR3 sequence is 14 residues long.

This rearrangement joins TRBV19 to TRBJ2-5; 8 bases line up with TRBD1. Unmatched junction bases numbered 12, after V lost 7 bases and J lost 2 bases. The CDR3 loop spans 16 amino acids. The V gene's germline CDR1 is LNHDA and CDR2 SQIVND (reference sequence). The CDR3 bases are TGTGCCAGTACCAAACGGACAGGGTTGGGGCAAGAGACCCAGTACTTC. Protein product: CASTKRTGLGQETQYF.

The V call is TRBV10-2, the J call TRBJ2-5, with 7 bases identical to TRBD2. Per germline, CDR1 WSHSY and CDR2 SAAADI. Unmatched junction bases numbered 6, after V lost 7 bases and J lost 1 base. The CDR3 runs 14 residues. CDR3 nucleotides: TGCGCCAGCACCACTTGGGGGGGCCAAGAGACCCAGTACTTC. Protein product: CASTTWGGQETQYF.

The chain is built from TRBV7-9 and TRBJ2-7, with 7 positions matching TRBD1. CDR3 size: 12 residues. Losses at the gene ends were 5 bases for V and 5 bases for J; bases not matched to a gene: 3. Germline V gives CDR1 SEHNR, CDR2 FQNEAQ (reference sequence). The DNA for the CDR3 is TGTGCCAGCAGCAAAGACAGGGACGAGCAGTACTTC. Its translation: CASSKDRDEQYF.

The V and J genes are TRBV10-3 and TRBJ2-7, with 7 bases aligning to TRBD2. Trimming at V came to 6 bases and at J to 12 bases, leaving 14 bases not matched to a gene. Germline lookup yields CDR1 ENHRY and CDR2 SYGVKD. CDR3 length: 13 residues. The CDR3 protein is CAISQTSTKRSYF. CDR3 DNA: TGTGCCATCAGCCAGACTAGCACCAAACGATCGTACTTC.

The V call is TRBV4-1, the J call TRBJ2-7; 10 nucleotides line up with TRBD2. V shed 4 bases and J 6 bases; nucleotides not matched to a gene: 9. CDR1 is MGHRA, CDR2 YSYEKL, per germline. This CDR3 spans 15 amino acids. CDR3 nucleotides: TGCGCCAGCAGCCCCGCGGAAGCGGGGGGGCCCGAGCAGTACTTC. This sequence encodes CASSPAEAGGPEQYF.

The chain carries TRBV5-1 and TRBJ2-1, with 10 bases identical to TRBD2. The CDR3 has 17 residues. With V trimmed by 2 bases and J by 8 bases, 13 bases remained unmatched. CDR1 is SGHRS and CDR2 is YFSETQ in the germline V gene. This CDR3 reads CASSFPTQREGGDEQFF. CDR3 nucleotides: TGCGCCAGCAGCTTCCCGACTCAGCGGGAGGGTGGAGATGAGCAGTTCTTC.

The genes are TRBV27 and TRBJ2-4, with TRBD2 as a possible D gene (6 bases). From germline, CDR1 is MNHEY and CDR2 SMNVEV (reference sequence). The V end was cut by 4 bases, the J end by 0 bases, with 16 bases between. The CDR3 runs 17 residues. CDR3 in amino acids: CASSSTPGELAKNIQYF. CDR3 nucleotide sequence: TGTGCCAGCAGTTCCACCCCGGGGGAGCTAGCCAAAAACATTCAGTACTTC.

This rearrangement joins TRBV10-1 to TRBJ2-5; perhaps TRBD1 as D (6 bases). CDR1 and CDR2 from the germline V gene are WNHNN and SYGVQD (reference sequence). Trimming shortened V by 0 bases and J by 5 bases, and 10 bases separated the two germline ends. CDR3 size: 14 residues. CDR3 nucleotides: TGCGCCAGCAGTGAGTCTGGGGGCTGGGAGACCCAGTACTTC. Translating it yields CASSESGGWETQYF.